The T cell receptor beta chain described here comes from a study of cytomegalovirus exposure and HLA in healthy donors. The PCR employed 60 Vbeta primers together with 13 Jbeta primers. TCRdb's copy holds only in-frame clones and misses some; the assay was immunoSEQ multiplex PCR. In the table there are 100,000 to 120,000 clones, roughly 79% of which are singletons. The CDR3 is 14 residues long. CDR1 MNHEY and CDR2 SMNVEV come from the germline V gene (reference sequence). Trimming took off 2 bases at V and 11 bases at J, with 15 bases between the two ends. Specimen: PBMCs. The chain couples TRBV27 to TRBJ1-4; D possibly corresponds to TRBD1 (6 bases). The TCR originated in a man aged 40-55 years in good health and CMV-seronegative. The CDR3 DNA follows: TGTGCCAGCAGTTTAGGACAGTCCCTGGGGAAACTGTTTTTT. This translates into CASSLGQSLGKLFF.